This TCR beta chain was sequenced in a study of human thymus T cells. Study-wide findings and caveats: Biased V and J segment usage appeared in thymus and peripheral blood.

CDR3 length: 15 residues. Trimming cost V 3 bases and J 2 bases, with 14 bases left between them. The germline V gene encodes CDR1 MNHNS and CDR2 SASEGT. Using immunoSEQ multiplex PCR, the repertoire was profiled, and TCRdb retains in-frame clones only, with some absent. The sample records about 43,000 clones, more than 85% being singletons. Worth noting for this clone: What it recognizes is unknown.

Healthy Finnish infants undergoing corrective surgery for congenital heart defects provided the donor material. During surgery, about 0.5-1 mL peripheral blood was drawn from four of eight donors. No fixed cell number was used; all available blood leukocytes supplied DNA. The material sequenced was blood. This chain uses TRBV6-1 with TRBJ2-7; D is unclear. The sequence came from a girl under three years old with a congenital heart defect but otherwise immunologically healthy. CDR3 nucleotide sequence: TGTGCCAGCAGTGATATACAAAGGGTAGCCTACGAGCAGTACTTC. It encodes CASSDIQRVAYEQYF.